The 21 T cell receptor beta chains below were found in one sample sequenced in a study of CD8+ T cells in alopecia areata (dated by TCRdb to 2017 to 2018). Cells from mouse cutaneous lymph nodes were pooled, stained for CD4, CD8alpha, NKG2D, NKG2ACE and other markers, and then sorted on a BD Influx. Library creation used the immunoSEQ multiplex PCR assay. RNA was extracted from all samples and reverse transcribed into cDNA, which served as template for TCR sequencing. The clones in this table, taken by TCRdb from immuneACCESS, are in-frame only. Not every clone is retained; where verified, under half of the shortfall comes from an unresolved V gene, and the cause of the rest is unknown. This sample shows approximately 300,000 clones, and none of them turns up only once. The top ten hold roughly 1.2% of the sample. The sequenced material came from CD4+ T cells sorted from a lymph node. The receptor set was obtained from a C3H/HeJ mouse with alopecia areata. The haplotype of this strain at the MHC is H2-k.

A note on this clone: Genes here carry mouse names. With the read ending 3 residues before the CDR3 end, the germline J gene is used to fill in that end. This chain joins TRBV19 and TRBJ1-6; possible D gene TRBD1, 5 bases. TRBJ1-6 is recorded as an ORF, its role being uncertain. The CDR3 covers 15 residues. Between the trimmed V and J ends, which lost 7 bases and 0 bases, there was a span of 11 bases. Germline V lookup: CDR1 FNHDT, CDR2 SITEND (reference sequence). The sequenced CDR3 bases are TGTGCCAGCCGAAGGAGGGGTTCCTATAATTCGCCC. Translating it yields CASRRRGSYNSP. The full CDR3 is CASRRRGSYNSPLYF.

This clone occurred a few times. Germline and genes here are mouse. The observed sequence ends 4 residues before the CDR3 terminus, with the missing tail filled in from the germline J gene. Other DNA sequences in the same sample also yield this CDR3. V gene TRBV13-1 combines with J gene TRBJ2-3; 9 bases align to TRBD1. The CDR3 consists of 13 residues. Looked up from germline, CDR1 is NSHNY and CDR2 is SYGAGN. The DNA read from the CDR3 is TGTGCCAGCAGTAGACAGGGGGGAGAA. Residues: CASSRQGGE. From start to end, the CDR3 is CASSRQGGETLYF.

This clone was detected a few times. A read error may be the cause here, since a much bigger clone is one base away. Gene names follow the mouse nomenclature. The sequenced fragment ends 4 residues before the CDR3 boundary, so the rest is inferred from the germline J gene. The V and J genes are TRBV19 and TRBJ1-1, with TRBD1 identical over 7 bases. The germline V gene encodes CDR1 FNHDT and CDR2 SITEND (reference sequence). The V and J ends lost 4 bases and 0 bases, in that order; junction bases with no gene match: 3. The CDR3 spans 14 residues. The DNA read from the CDR3 is TGTGCCAGCAGTGCCGGGACAGCAAACACA. It yields the protein CASSAGTANT. The CDR3 in full is CASSAGTANTEVFF. The full variable domain, completed using reference TRBV19 and TRBJ1-1, is GGIITQTPKFLIGQEGQKLTLKCQQNFNHDTMYWYRQDSGKGLRLIYYSITENDLQKGDLSEGYDASREKKSSFSLTVTSAQKNEMAVFLCASSAGTANTEVFFGKGTRLTVV.

Comment on this clone: Gene names and germline refer to mouse. The CDR3 is cut off 3 residues early in the read; its end comes from the germline J gene. V usage is TRBV13-3 and J usage is TRBJ1-6; 8 nucleotides line up with TRBD1. TRBJ1-6 is recorded as an ORF, its role being uncertain. The CDR3 is 16 amino acids. The germline V gene encodes CDR1 NNHDY and CDR2 SYVADS. The V gene end was trimmed by 1 base and the J gene end by 3 bases; junction bases not matched to a gene: 3. The sequenced CDR3 bases are TGTGCCAGCAGTGATCCTGACAGGGGCTATAATTCGCCC. This translates into CASSDPDRGYNSP. The complete CDR3 sequence is CASSDPDRGYNSPLYF.

This clone was detected a few times. Gene labels here are mouse ones. Sequencing ends 4 residues short of the CDR3 end; the germline J gene provides the rest. The J gene is TRBJ2-3, the V gene TRBV13-1; TRBD1 matches at 8 bases. Looked up from germline, CDR1 is NSHNY and CDR2 is SYGAGN. V was pared by 5 bases and J by 0 bases, with 5 bases of the junction left unmatched. The CDR3 covers 15 residues. The CDR3 DNA, read in part, is TGTGCCAGCAGCAGGACAGGGCGGAGTGCAGAA. Translated, it gives CASSRTGRSAE. The entire CDR3 protein reads CASSRTGRSAETLYF.

This clone has only a few counts. Mouse gene names and germline throughout. The observed sequence ends 4 residues before the CDR3 terminus, with the missing tail filled in from the germline J gene. Within the sample, other DNA sequences also encode this same CDR3. The chain links TRBV19 to TRBJ2-1, with 8 bases lining up with TRBD2. Germline values: CDR1 FNHDT, CDR2 SITEND (reference sequence). The CDR3 length is 15 residues. V was pared by 2 bases and J by 1 base, with 2 bases of the junction left unmatched. The covered CDR3 bases are TGTGCCAGCAGTATGGCTGGGGGGAACTATGCT. Its protein is CASSMAGGNYA. The entire CDR3 protein is CASSMAGGNYAEQFF. Complete variable domain (other parts from reference TRBV19 and TRBJ2-1): GGIITQTPKFLIGQEGQKLTLKCQQNFNHDTMYWYRQDSGKGLRLIYYSITENDLQKGDLSEGYDASREKKSSFSLTVTSAQKNEMAVFLCASSMAGGNYAEQFFGPGTRLTVL.

In its sample, this clone was seen a few times. The germline and genes are mouse ones. The DNA ends 4 residues before the CDR3 does, and the rest of the CDR3 is filled in from the germline J gene. At the DNA level, this CDR3 is encoded by other sequences in the same sample as well. The gene calls are TRBV13-3 and TRBJ2-5, with 10 bases aligning to TRBD1. The CDR3 runs to 14 residues. Per the germline V gene, CDR1 is NNHDY and CDR2 is SYVADS. The CDR3 DNA, read in part, is TGTGCCAGCAGTGTGGGACAGGGGAAGGAC. Translating gives CASSVGQGKD. In full, the CDR3 is CASSVGQGKDTQYF.

Comments on this clone: Mouse gene names and germline throughout. Sequencing ends 4 residues short of the CDR3 end; the germline J gene provides the rest. V usage is TRBV13-1 and J usage is TRBJ2-1; 8 nucleotides align to TRBD1. The CDR3 sequence is 16 residues long. CDR1 is NSHNY and CDR2 is SYGAGN in the germline V gene. With 2 bases clipped from V and 5 bases from J, the junction kept 9 bases outside the gene matches. This chain's CDR3 is CASSEEKQGVDAEQFF. The part of the CDR3 DNA that was read is TGTGCCAGCAGTGAGGAAAAACAGGGGGTCGATGCT.

This clone was recorded a few times. Genes here carry mouse names. The read finishes 4 residues shy of the CDR3 end, and the germline J gene is used to complete it. V is TRBV31 and J is TRBJ2-3; TRBD2 agrees at 8 bases. J gave up 3 bases and V 0 bases, and 8 bases lay outside the gene matches. Germline lookup yields CDR1 GKSSPN and CDR2 SITVG. The CDR3 totals 16 residues. CDR3 DNA, as far as it was read: TGTGCCTGGAGTCTAGGGGGGGGGCAATGGGCAGAA. Protein product: CAWSLGGGQWAE. The entire CDR3 protein reads CAWSLGGGQWAETLYF. Based on the CDR3 plus reference TRBV31 and TRBJ2-3, the full variable domain is AQTIHQWPVAEIKAVGSPLSLGCTIKGKSSPNLYWYWQATGGTLQQLFYSITVGQVESVVQLNLSASRPKDDQFILSTEKLLLSHSGFYLCAWSLGGGQWAETLYFGSGTRLTVL.

The sample holds a few counts of this clone. The gene names given are mouse names. The CDR3 goes on 4 residues after the read ends, and that part is filled in from the germline J gene. The rearrangement links TRBV13-1 to TRBJ1-1, with TRBD1 identical over 12 bases. The CDR3 contains 14 residues. Germline loops: CDR1 NSHNY, CDR2 SYGAGN. The CDR3 DNA, read in part, is TGTGCCAGCAGGCCCGGGACAGGGGGCGGA. Amino acid sequence: CASRPGTGGG. The complete CDR3 protein is CASRPGTGGGEVFF.

This clone was seen more than once but under ten times. Mouse gene names apply. From the germline J gene comes the end of the CDR3, since the read stops 3 residues before it. The genes are TRBV13-1 and TRBJ1-6; 8 bases map to TRBD1. TRBJ1-6 is treated as an ORF (open reading frame) with a function not yet certain. Germline V gene lookup returns CDR1 NSHNY and CDR2 SYGAGN. CDR3 length: 15 residues. V was clipped by 5 bases and J by 2 bases; unmatched bases: 3. Partial CDR3 DNA: TGTGCCAGCAGACGGGACAGGACCTATAATTCGCCC. Translating gives CASRRDRTYNSP. The CDR3 in its entirety is CASRRDRTYNSPLYF.

Points on this clone: Gene names and germline match the mouse. The CDR3 end lies 4 residues beyond the end of the read and is filled in from the germline J gene. The chain links TRBV5 to TRBJ2-1, with TRBD1 identical over 7 bases. V trimming: 4 bases; J trimming: 0 bases; junction bases outside the gene matches: 3. CDR3 length equals 15 residues. The germline gives CDR1 LGHNA, CDR2 YNLKQL (reference sequence). The CDR3 sequence: CASSPTGYNYAEQFF. Partial CDR3 DNA: TGTGCCAGCAGCCCGACAGGGTATAACTATGCT.

This clone was detected a few times. The genes and germline here are from mouse. Read data end 4 residues before the CDR3 end; the end is taken from the germline J gene. This chain uses TRBV13-1 with TRBJ1-2; D might be TRBD1 (5 bases). Germline lookup yields CDR1 NSHNY and CDR2 SYGAGN. V was trimmed by 1 base and J by 2 bases, leaving 6 bases between them. CDR3 length: 13 residues. Partial CDR3 DNA: TGTGCCAGCAGTGATAACAGGAACTCC. The encoded protein is CASSDNRNS. The whole CDR3 region reads CASSDNRNSDYTF.

Remarks on this clone: Gene names and germline match the mouse. Sequencing ends 4 residues short of the CDR3 end; the germline J gene provides the rest. Distinct nucleotide sequences in the sample also encode this CDR3. This chain links TRBV31 with TRBJ2-2; D perhaps matches TRBD1 (5 bases). The V end lost 0 bases, the J end lost 0 bases, and 8 bases lay between the germline ends. Germline V CDR1 and CDR2: GKSSPN, SITVG. The CDR3 has 15 residues. The CDR3 bases that were read are TGTGCCTGGAGTCTTCGCAGGGCAAACACCGGG. Translation gives CAWSLRRANTG. The complete CDR3 reads CAWSLRRANTGQLYF.

This clone was observed a few times. The gene names here belong to mouse. The read comes to an end 4 residues before the CDR3 does, leaving the germline J gene to fill in the end. The chain employs TRBV19 and TRBJ2-7; 8 bases agree with TRBD2. This CDR3 comprises 14 residues. Trimming took 4 bases from V and 0 from J; bases not matched to a gene: 3. The V gene's germline CDR1 is FNHDT and CDR2 SITEND (reference sequence). The DNA read from the CDR3 is TGTGCCAGCAGTCCTGGGGGGAGCTCCTAT. Translation: CASSPGGSSY. From start to end, the CDR3 is CASSPGGSSYEQYF.

As for this clone: Mouse gene names apply. The observed sequence ends 3 residues before the CDR3 terminus, with the missing tail filled in from the germline J gene. V usage is TRBV14 and J usage is TRBJ1-6, with D possibly matching TRBD1 (6 bases). TRBJ1-6 is identified as an open reading frame with a role that is uncertain. CDR1 and CDR2 (germline): SGHDT, FRDEAV. This CDR3 is 15 amino acids long. Trimming shortened V by 2 bases and J by 0 bases, and 6 bases separated the two germline ends. The CDR3: CASSLGGSYNSPLYF. CDR3 DNA, as far as it was read: TGTGCCAGCAGTTTAGGGGGTTCCTATAATTCGCCC.

This clone was counted a few times. Gene names are the mouse ones. The read is 4 residues too short to cover the CDR3 end, so that end is filled in from the germline J gene. V and J are TRBV13-1 and TRBJ2-5; possible D gene TRBD1, 7 bases. The length of the CDR3 is 16 residues. Germline V gene data show CDR1 as NSHNY and CDR2 as SYGAGN. Trimming took off 1 base at V and 0 bases at J, with 12 bases between the two ends. The DNA read from the CDR3 is TGTGCCAGCAGTGATTTGCAGGGGGGTAACCAAGAC. Translation gives CASSDLQGGNQD. The entire CDR3 protein reads CASSDLQGGNQDTQYF.

Comment on this clone: The genes are named according to mouse. The read stops 3 residues short of the end of the CDR3; the missing end is completed from the germline J gene. Other DNA variants within this sample encode the same CDR3. The chain links TRBV13-3 to TRBJ1-6; D is ambiguous. TRBJ1-6 is an ORF, and what it does is uncertain. The length of the CDR3 is 15 residues. Trimming pared 2 bases from V and 0 bases from J, leaving 6 bases between. The germline CDR1 and CDR2 sequences are NNHDY and SYVADS. CDR3 sequence: CASSDTDSYNSPLYF. The sequenced part of the CDR3 DNA is TGTGCCAGCAGTGACACAGATTCCTATAATTCGCCC.

This clone was counted a few times. Each gene name is a mouse one. The read ends 4 residues shy of where the CDR3 ends; the end is completed using the germline J gene. Different DNA sequences within this sample yield the same CDR3. This chain links TRBV19 with TRBJ2-2, with a tentative D call TRBD1 (5 bases). This CDR3 is 13 amino acids long. Germline V gene sequence: CDR1 FNHDT, CDR2 SITEND (reference sequence). Trimming stripped 5 bases from V and 3 bases from J, with 8 bases between. CDR3 in amino acids: CASRQGHTGQLYF. CDR3 DNA, as far as it was read: TGTGCCAGCAGGCAGGGTCACACCGGG. The full variable domain, in which reference TRBV19 and TRBJ2-2 provide the parts outside the CDR3, is GGIITQTPKFLIGQEGQKLTLKCQQNFNHDTMYWYRQDSGKGLRLIYYSITENDLQKGDLSEGYDASREKKSSFSLTVTSAQKNEMAVFLCASRQGHTGQLYFGEGSKLTVL.

This clone appeared a few times. The genes and germline here are from mouse. Read sequence stops 3 residues before the CDR3 end, and the germline J gene provides the missing end. The V and J genes are TRBV19 and TRBJ1-6; D might be TRBD1 (5 bases). TRBJ1-6 is designated an ORF whose function remains uncertain. Between the trimmed V and J ends, which lost 5 bases and 4 bases, there was a span of 10 bases. The germline V gene encodes CDR1 FNHDT and CDR2 SITEND (reference sequence). There are 14 residues in the CDR3. Partial CDR3 DNA: TGTGCCAGCAGGCCCACAGGTTATAATTCGCCC. Translation gives CASRPTGYNSP. In full, the CDR3 reads CASRPTGYNSPLYF.

This clone was seen repeatedly, ten times or more. The gene symbols are mouse symbols. The read falls 4 residues short of the CDR3 end, and the missing part is taken from the germline J gene. This rearrangement joins TRBV13-1 to TRBJ2-1; possibly TRBD1 for D (6 bases). The CDR3 is 15 amino acids. Trimming removed 0 bases from V and 5 bases from J, with 12 bases in between. The V gene's germline CDR1 is NSHNY and CDR2 SYGAGN. The sequenced part of the CDR3 DNA is TGTGCCAGCAGTGATGCACCCAGGGGTGATGCT. It encodes CASSDAPRGDA. The CDR3 as a whole reads CASSDAPRGDAEQFF.